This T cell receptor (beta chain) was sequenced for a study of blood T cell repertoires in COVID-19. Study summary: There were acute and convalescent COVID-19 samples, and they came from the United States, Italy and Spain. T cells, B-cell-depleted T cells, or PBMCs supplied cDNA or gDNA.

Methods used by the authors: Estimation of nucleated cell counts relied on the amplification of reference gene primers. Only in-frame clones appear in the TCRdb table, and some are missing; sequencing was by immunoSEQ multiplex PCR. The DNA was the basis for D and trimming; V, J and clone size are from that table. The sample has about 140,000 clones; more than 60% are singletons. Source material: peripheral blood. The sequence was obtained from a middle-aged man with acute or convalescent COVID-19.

The CDR3 sequence: CASSHNPGGIGDEQFF. In nucleotides, the CDR3 is TGTGCCAGCAGCCATAACCCGGGGGGCATAGGGGATGAGCAGTTCTTC. The chain couples TRBV14 to TRBJ2-1, with D perhaps TRBD2 (7 bases). Looked up from germline, CDR1 is SGHDN and CDR2 is FVKESK. The CDR3 is made up of 16 amino acids. Trimming removed 3 bases from V and 8 bases from J, with 20 bases in between.